The sample holds a few counts of the clone carrying this T cell receptor beta chain. Its target is not known. These data are taken from a study of CD8 T cells in ankylosing spondylitis. Quantitative 5'-RACE was performed with molecular barcodes, and it yielded the TCR beta libraries. TCRdb itself ran the 5' RACE reads through MiXCR, one entry per CDR3 protein. This sample has approximately 240,000 distinct CDR3 sequences; around 25% occur once, and the top ten carry 0.5% to 0.65%. CDR3 length: 13 amino acids. In germline, CDR1 is GTSNPN, CDR2 SVGIG (reference sequence). The V segment lost 3 bases and the J segment 4 bases; nucleotides outside the gene matches: 4. Findings and limits, study-wide: Eight highly homologous variants formed a TCR beta motif that appeared characteristic of ankylosing spondylitis blood. Both synovial fluid and blood in reactive arthritis had previously been reported to carry some motif variants. Disease-linked clones reportedly showed significant enrichment in matched ankylosing spondylitis synovial fluid.

The chain uses TRBV30 and TRBJ1-1, with TRBD1 matching over 8 bases. The sequence was collected from a male donor with ankylosing spondylitis or in good health (not recorded which). Sequenced: blood, either unsorted or a sorted T cell fraction (not recorded which). CDR3 coding DNA: TGTGCCTGGAGGTTGACAGGGGCCACTGAAGCTTTCTTT. Translation gives CAWRLTGATEAFF.